This T cell receptor (beta chain) was observed in a study of blood T cell repertoires in COVID-19. Sequencing used immunoSEQ multiplex PCR; TCRdb keeps in-frame clones, though not all of them. The profile shows approximately 470,000 clones, about nine tenths of them singletons. Each recovered donor of Cohort 3 presented with two negative PCRs, clearance, or symptom resolution. Germline loops: CDR1 SGHAT, CDR2 FQNNGV. This CDR3 region has 13 residues. V lost 8 bases and J 6 bases, leaving 14 bases between the germline ends. V is TRBV11-2 and J is TRBJ2-1; D gene ambiguous. The origin of this receptor is a woman under 30 who had recovered from COVID-19. The material sequenced was PBMCs or T cells enriched from blood (not recorded which). CDR3 residues: CASRLVASNEQFF. The CDR3 nucleotides are TGTGCCAGCCGCCTAGTAGCAAGCAATGAGCAGTTCTTC.